This TCR beta chain is from a study of T cell responses to AZD1222 COVID-19 vaccine. Study-wide findings and caveats: Spike was spanned by vaccine-associated CD4 TCRs, with dominance at 160-218 and 743-854. Baseline seropositives among AZD1222 recipients totaled only 5 to 7. Females made up more of the donors, who were largely white British, and clonal diversity may have come out too low. Two doses of AZD1222 preceded a rise in Spike-specific TCR breadth and depth.

Points on this clone: What it binds is not known.

TCRdb's table, derived via immunoSEQ multiplex PCR, lists solely in-frame clones and lacks some. The table lists more than 65,000 clones, around 80% of them singletons. V lost 2 bases, J lost 6 bases, and 10 bases lay in between. There are 13 residues in the CDR3. Germline V CDR1 and CDR2: MNHEY, SVGAGI. The receptor was isolated from an adult in good health. The chain is built from TRBV6-5 and TRBJ1-2; D remains ambiguous. Here the sequenced sample was peripheral blood, taken on day 0 of AZD1222 vaccination. The CDR3 spells CASSYGQSNGYTF. The CDR3 coding sequence is TGTGCCAGCAGTTACGGCCAGTCGAATGGCTACACCTTC.